This T cell receptor beta chain was profiled in a study of T cells in Graves' hyperthyroidism and ophthalmopathy. Overall study results and limits: Blood also held most thyroid clonotypes expanded beyond 0.001. Onset of ophthalmopathy came a median 6.5 months after the model predicted it.

Germline V lookup: CDR1 SGHTA, CDR2 FQGNSA. The CDR3 spans 13 residues. V was shortened by 3 bases and J by 3 bases, with 6 bases between the two germline ends. For this clonotype: No antigen is known for it.

TCR beta CDR3 regions were amplified from RNA. First-round RT-PCR of the TCR CDR3 relied on the HTBI primer set. TCRdb reanalysed the multiplex PCR reads using MiXCR and keeps one entry per CDR3 protein. Altogether about 500,000 distinct CDR3 sequences are present, about 16% being singletons, with the ten largest covering over 25%. Clinical Activity Scores of at least 3, NOSPECS grades of at least 4 and durations under 3 months characterized ophthalmopathy patients. Reasons for excluding patients were uncontrolled infection, other autoimmune disease, pregnancy or lactation. Sequences were obtained from blood. V gene TRBV7-2 combines with J gene TRBJ1-5, with D unclear. This receptor was identified in a woman aged 25-40 years with Graves' ophthalmopathy. CDR3 sequence: CASSFDVNQPQHF. The DNA for the CDR3 is TGTGCCAGCAGCTTCGACGTCAATCAGCCCCAGCATTTT.